The sample holds many counts of the clone carrying this T cell receptor (beta chain). This sample stems from a study of blood T cells in healthy people across ages. Next came a second PCR, run for about 7 to 12 cycles, which used a sample-barcoded 5' primer along with a J-beta primer mix. Every sample produced at least 2.5 million CDR3-containing paired-end reads. TCRdb used MiXCR to reprocess the 5' RACE reads, holding one entry per CDR3 protein. The sample contains around 800,000 distinct CDR3 sequences, more than 25% of which appear only once. This CDR3 spans 13 amino acids. V was clipped by 4 bases and J by 2 bases, with 12 bases between them. Germline-derived CDR1 and CDR2 are SQVTM and ANQGSEA. These same records also appear under a second study, on T cells of mothers and their children.

Sequencing was done on a sample of blood. The chain couples TRBV29-1 to TRBJ2-7; the D gene is possibly TRBD1 (6 bases). The clonotype comes from a boy younger than 18 in good health. For the CDR3, the DNA is TGCAGCGTTGGGCAGGGGACCACCTACGAGCAGTACTTC. It yields the protein CSVGQGTTYEQYF.